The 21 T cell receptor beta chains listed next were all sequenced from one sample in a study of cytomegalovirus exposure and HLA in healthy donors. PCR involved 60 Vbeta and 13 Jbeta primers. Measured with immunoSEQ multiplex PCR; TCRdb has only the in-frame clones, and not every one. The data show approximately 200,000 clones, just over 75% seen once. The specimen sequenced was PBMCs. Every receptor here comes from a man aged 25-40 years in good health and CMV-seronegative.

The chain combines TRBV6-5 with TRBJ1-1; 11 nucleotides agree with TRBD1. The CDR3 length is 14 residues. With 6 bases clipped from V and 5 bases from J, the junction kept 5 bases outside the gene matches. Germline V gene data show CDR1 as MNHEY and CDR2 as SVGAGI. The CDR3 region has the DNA TGTGCCAGCAGAACCGGGACAGGGGGGACTGAAGCTTTCTTT. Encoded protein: CASRTGTGGTEAFF.

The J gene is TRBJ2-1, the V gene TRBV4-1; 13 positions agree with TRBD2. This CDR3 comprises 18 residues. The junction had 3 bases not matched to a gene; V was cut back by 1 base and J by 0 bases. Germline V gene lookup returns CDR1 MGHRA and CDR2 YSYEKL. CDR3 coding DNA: TGCGCCAGCAGCCAAGGGACTAGCGGGAGCCACTCCTACAATGAGCAGTTCTTC. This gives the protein CASSQGTSGSHSYNEQFF.

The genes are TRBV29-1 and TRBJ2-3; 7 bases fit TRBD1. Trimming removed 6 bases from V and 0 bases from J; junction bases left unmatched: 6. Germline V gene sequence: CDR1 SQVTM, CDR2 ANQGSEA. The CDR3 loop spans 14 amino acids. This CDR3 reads CSVPDRVSTDTQYF. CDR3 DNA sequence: TGCAGCGTGCCCGACAGGGTTAGCACAGATACGCAGTATTTT.

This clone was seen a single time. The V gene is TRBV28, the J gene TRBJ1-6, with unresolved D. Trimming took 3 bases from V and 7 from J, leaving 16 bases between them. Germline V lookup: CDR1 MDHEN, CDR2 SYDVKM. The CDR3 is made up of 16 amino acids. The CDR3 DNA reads TGTGCCAGCAGTTTGGGCCACCGCGAGTGGAATTCACCCCTCCACTTT. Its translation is CASSLGHREWNSPLHF. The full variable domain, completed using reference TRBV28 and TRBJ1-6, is DVKVTQSSRYLVKRTGEKVFLECVQDMDHENMFWYRQDPGLGLRLIYFSYDVKMKEKGDIPEGYSVSREKKERFSLILESASTNQTSMYLCASSLGHREWNSPLHFGNGTRLTVT.

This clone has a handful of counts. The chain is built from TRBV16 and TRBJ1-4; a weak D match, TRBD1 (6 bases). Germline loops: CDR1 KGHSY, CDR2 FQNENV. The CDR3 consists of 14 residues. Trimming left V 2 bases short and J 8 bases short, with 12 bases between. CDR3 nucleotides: TGTGCCAGCAGCCAAACAGGGAAGAAGGAAAAACTGTTTTTT. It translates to CASSQTGKKEKLFF.

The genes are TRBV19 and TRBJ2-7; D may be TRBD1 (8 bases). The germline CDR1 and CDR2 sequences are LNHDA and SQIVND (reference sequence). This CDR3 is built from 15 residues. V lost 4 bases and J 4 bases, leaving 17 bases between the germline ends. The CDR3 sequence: CASSTQQGGLYEQYF. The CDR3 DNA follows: TGTGCCAGTAGTACGCAACAGGGGGGGCTGTACGAGCAGTACTTC. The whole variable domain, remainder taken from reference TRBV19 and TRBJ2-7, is DGGITQSPKYLFRKEGQNVTLSCEQNLNHDAMYWYRQDPGQGLRLIYYSQIVNDFQKGDIAEGYSVSREKKESFPLTVTSAQKNPTAFYLCASSTQQGGLYEQYFGPGTRLTVT.

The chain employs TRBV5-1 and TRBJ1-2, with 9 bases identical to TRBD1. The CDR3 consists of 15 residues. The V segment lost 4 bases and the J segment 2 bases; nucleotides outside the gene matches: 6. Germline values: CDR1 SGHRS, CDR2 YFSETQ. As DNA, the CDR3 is TGCGCCAGCAGCGTTAGGACAGGGGTAAACTATGGCTACACCTTC. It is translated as CASSVRTGVNYGYTF.

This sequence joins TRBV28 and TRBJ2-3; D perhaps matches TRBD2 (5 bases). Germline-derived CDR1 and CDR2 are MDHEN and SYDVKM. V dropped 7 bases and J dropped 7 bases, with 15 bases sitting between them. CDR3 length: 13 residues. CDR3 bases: TGTGCCAGCACCCCGGACGGGGTTCATACGCAGTATTTT. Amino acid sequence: CASTPDGVHTQYF. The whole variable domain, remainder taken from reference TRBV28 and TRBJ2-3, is DVKVTQSSRYLVKRTGEKVFLECVQDMDHENMFWYRQDPGLGLRLIYFSYDVKMKEKGDIPEGYSVSREKKERFSLILESASTNQTSMYLCASTPDGVHTQYFGPGTRLTVL.

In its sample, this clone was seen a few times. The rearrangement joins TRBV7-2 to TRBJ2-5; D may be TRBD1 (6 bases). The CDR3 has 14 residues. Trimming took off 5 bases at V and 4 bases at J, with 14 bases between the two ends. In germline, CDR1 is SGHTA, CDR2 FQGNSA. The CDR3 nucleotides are TGTGCCAGCAGCCGAGGGGTCAGGGGAGAGACCCAGTACTTC. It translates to CASSRGVRGETQYF.

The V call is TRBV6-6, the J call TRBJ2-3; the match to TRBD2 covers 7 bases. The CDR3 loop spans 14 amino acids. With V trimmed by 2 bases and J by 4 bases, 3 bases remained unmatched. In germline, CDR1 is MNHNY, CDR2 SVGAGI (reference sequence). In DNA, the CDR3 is TGTGCCAGCAGTTACGGGAGGGAGGCAGATACGCAGTATTTT. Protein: CASSYGREADTQYF.

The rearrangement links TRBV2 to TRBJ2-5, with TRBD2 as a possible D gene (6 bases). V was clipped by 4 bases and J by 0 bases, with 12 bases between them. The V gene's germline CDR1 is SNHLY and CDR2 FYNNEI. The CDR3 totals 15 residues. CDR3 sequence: CASSGDKRDQETQYF. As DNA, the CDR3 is TGTGCCAGCAGTGGGGATAAGCGGGACCAAGAGACCCAGTACTTC. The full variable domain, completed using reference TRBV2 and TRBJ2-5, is EPEVTQTPSHQVTQMGQEVILRCVPISNHLYFYWYRQILGQKVEFLVSFYNNEISEKSEIFDDQFSVERPDGSNFTLKIRSTKLEDSAMYFCASSGDKRDQETQYFGPGTRLLVL.

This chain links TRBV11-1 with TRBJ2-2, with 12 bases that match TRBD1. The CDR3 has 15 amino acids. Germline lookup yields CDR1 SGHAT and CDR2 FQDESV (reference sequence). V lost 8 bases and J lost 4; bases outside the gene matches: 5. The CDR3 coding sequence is TGTGCCAGCGGCCGGGACAGGGGGCTCACCGGGGAGCTGTTTTTT. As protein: CASGRDRGLTGELFF.

The CDR3 DNA reads TGTGCCAGCAGCTCGGGGGGGGTTGGCCTCACTAGCGGGAGGGCCTCAGAGTTCTTC. This translates into CASSSGGVGLTSGRASEFF. This sequence joins TRBV5-4 and TRBJ2-1; 13 bases are shared with TRBD2. V trimming: 3 bases; J trimming: 14 bases; junction bases outside the gene matches: 23. The CDR3 is made up of 19 amino acids. The germline V gene encodes CDR1 SGHNT and CDR2 YYREEE (reference sequence).

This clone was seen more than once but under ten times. The CDR3 region is CAWSPIGGGADSPLHF. CDR3 bases: TGTGCCTGGAGCCCTATTGGTGGGGGCGCGGATTCACCCCTCCACTTT. The chain uses TRBV30 and TRBJ1-6; possible D gene TRBD1, 6 bases. CDR1 and CDR2 (germline): GTSNPN, SVGIG (reference sequence). This CDR3 is built from 16 residues. The V gene lost 3 bases and the J gene lost 8 bases, with 20 bases spanning the gap. Together with reference TRBV30 and TRBJ1-6, the CDR3 gives the full variable domain: SQTIHQWPATLVQPVGSPLSLECTVEGTSNPNLYWYRQAAGRGLQLLFYSVGIGQISSEVPQNLSASRPQDRQFILSSKKLLLSDSGFYLCAWSPIGGGADSPLHFGNGTRLTVT.

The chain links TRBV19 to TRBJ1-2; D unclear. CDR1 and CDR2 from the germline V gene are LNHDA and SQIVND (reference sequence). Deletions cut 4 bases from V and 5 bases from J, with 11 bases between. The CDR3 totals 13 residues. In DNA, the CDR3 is TGTGCCAGTAGTACCACACCTTCTTATGGCTACACCTTC. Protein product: CASSTTPSYGYTF.

CDR3: CASIGSRGNGYTF. DNA for the CDR3: TGCGCCAGCATTGGGTCCCGAGGGAATGGCTACACCTTC. The gene calls are TRBV4-1 and TRBJ1-2; no reliable D call. Germline V gene data show CDR1 as MGHRA and CDR2 as YSYEKL. The CDR3 extends over 13 amino acids. The ends were cut back, 7 bases at V and 6 bases at J, with 15 bases in the middle.

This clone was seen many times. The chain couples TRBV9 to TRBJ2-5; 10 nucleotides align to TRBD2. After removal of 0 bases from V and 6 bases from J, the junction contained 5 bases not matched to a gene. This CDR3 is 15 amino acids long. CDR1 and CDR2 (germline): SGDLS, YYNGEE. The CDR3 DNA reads TGTGCCAGCAGCGTAGAAGCGGGAGGGCTCCAGACCCAGTACTTC. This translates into CASSVEAGGLQTQYF.

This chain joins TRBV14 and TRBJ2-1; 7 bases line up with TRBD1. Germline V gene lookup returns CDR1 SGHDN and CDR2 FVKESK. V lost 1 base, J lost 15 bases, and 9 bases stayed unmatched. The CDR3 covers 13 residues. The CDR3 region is CASSQVQGGRVFF. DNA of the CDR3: TGTGCCAGCAGCCAAGTTCAAGGGGGCCGGGTGTTCTTC.

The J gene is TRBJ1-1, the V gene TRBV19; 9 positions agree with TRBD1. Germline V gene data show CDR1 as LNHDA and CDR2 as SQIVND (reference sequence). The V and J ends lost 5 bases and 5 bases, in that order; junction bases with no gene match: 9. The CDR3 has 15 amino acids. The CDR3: CASSRRDRAGTEAFF. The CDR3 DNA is TGTGCCAGTAGTCGACGGGACAGGGCGGGTACTGAAGCTTTCTTT.

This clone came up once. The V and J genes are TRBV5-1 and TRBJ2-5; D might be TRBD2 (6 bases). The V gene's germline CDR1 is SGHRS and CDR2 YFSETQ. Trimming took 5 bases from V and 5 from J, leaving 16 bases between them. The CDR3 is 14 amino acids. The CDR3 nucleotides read TGCGCCAGCAGGCGGAACGGGGGATCGGAGACCCAGTACTTC. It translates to CASRRNGGSETQYF.

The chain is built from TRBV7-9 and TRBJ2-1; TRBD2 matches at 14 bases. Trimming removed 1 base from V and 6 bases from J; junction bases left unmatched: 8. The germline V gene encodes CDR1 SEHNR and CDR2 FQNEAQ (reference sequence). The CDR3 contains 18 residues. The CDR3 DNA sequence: TGTGCCAGCAGCTTAGGAGGACTAGCGGGAGGCACCCGCAATGAGCAGTTCTTC. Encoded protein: CASSLGGLAGGTRNEQFF.